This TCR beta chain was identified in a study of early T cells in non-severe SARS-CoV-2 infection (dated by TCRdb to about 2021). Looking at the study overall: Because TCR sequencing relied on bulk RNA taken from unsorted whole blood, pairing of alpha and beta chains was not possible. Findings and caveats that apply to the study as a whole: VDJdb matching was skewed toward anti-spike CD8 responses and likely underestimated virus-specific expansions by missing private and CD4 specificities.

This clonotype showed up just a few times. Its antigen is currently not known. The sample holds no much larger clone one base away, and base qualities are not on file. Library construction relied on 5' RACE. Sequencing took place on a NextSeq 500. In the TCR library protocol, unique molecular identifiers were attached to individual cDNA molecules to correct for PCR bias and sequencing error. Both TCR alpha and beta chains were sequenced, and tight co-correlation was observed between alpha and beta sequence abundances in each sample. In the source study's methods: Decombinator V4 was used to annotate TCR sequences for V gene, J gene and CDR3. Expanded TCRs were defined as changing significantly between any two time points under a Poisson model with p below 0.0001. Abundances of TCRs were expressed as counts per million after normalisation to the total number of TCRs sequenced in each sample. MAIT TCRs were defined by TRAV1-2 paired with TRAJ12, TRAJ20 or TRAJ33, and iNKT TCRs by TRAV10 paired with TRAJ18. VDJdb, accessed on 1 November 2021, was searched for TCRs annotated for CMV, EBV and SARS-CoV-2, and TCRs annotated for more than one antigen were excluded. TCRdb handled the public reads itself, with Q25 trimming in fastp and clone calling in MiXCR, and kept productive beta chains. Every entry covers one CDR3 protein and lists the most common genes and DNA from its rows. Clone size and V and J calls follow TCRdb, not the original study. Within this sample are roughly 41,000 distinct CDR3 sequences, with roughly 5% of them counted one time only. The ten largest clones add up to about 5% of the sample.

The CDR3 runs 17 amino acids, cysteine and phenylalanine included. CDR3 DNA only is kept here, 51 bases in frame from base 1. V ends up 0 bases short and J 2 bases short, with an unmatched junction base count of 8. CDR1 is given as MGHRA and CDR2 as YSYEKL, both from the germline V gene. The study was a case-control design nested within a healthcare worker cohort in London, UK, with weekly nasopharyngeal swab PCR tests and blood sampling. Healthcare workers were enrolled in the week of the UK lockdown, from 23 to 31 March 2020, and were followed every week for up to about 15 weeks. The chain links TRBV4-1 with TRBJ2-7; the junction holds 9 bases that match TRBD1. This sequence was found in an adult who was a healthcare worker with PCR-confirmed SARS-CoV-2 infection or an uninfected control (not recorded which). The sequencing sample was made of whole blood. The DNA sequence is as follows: TGCGCCAGCAGCCAAGAGGGACCGGGACAGGGCCCCTACGAGCAGTACTTC. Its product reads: CASSQEGPGQGPYEQYF.